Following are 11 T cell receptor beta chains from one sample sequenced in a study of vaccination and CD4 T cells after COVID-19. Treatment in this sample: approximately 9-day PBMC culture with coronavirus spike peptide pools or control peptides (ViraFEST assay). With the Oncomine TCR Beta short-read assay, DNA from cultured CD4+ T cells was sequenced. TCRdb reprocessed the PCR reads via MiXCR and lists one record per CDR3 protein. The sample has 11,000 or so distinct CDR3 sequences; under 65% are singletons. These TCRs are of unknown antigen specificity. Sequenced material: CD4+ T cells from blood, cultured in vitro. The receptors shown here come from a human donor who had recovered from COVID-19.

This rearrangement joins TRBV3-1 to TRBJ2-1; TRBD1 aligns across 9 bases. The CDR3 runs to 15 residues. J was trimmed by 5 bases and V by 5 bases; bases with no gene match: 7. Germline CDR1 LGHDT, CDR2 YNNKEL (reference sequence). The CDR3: CASSYPGTGNNEQFF. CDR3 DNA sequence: TGTGCCAGCAGCTATCCCGGGACAGGGAACAATGAGCAGTTCTTC.

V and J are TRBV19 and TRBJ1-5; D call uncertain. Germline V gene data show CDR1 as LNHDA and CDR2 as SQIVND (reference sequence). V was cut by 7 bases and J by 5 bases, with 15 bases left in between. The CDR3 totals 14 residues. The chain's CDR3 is CASTAYGAYQPQHF. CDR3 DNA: TGTGCCAGTACCGCGTACGGCGCCTATCAGCCCCAGCATTTT.

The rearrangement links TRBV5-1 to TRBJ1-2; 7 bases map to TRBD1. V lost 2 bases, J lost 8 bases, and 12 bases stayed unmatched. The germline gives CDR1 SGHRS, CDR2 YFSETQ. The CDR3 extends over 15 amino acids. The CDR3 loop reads CASSLTGAGSIGYTF. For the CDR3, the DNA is TGCGCCAGCAGCTTAACAGGGGCCGGCTCTATAGGCTACACCTTC.

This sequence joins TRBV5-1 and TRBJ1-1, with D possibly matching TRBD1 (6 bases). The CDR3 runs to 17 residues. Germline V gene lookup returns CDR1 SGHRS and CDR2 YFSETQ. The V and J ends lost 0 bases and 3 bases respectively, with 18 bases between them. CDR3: CASSLVGTGSIDTEAFF. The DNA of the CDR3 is TGCGCCAGCAGCTTGGTTGGAACAGGGAGTATTGACACTGAAGCTTTCTTT.

In DNA form, the CDR3 reads TGCAGTGCTACCCAGGTAACCGAGCAGTACTTC. This translates into CSATQVTEQYF. J is TRBJ2-7 and V is TRBV20-1; the D is unclear. Per germline, CDR1 DFQATT and CDR2 SNEGSKA (reference sequence). Trimming removed 4 bases at V and 6 bases at J, with 10 bases between. CDR3 length equals 11 residues.

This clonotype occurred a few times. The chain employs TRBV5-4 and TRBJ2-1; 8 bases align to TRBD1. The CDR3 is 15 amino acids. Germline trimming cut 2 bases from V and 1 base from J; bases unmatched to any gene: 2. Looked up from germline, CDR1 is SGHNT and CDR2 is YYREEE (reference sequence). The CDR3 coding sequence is TGTGCCAGCAGCTTAGACAGGGGATCCTACAATGAGCAGTTCTTC. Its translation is CASSLDRGSYNEQFF.

The CDR3 DNA reads as TGTGCCAGCAGTTTAATAGAAGCGGGTGAAGCTTTCTTT. Protein: CASSLIEAGEAFF. This chain joins TRBV12-3 or TRBV12-4 and TRBJ1-1; D unclear. This CDR3 is 13 amino acids long. Trimming pared 2 bases from V and 7 bases from J, leaving 11 bases between.

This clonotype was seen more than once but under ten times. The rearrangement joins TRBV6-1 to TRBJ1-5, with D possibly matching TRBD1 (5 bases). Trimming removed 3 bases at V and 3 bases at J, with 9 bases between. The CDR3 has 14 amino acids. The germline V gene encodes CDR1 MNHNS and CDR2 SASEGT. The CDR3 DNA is TGTGCCAGCAGTGATCGACAGAACAATCAGCCCCAGCATTTT. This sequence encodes CASSDRQNNQPQHF.

CDR3 region: CASRLNTDTQYF. In nucleotides, the CDR3 is TGTGCCAGCAGATTAAACACAGATACGCAGTATTTT. J is TRBJ2-3 and V is TRBV27; D gene unclear. V gave up 6 bases and J gave up 2 bases, with 6 bases separating them. CDR3 length equals 12 residues. Germline V CDR1 and CDR2: MNHEY, SMNVEV (reference sequence).

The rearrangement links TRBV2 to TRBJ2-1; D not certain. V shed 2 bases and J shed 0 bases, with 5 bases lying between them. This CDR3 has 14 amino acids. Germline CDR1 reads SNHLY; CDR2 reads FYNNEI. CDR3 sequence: CASSEKGSYNEQFF. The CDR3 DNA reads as TGTGCCAGCAGTGAAAAGGGCTCCTACAATGAGCAGTTCTTC.

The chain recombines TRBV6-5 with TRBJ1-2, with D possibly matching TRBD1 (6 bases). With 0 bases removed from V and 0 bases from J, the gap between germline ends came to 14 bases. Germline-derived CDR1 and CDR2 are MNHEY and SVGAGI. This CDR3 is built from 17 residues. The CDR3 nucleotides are TGTGCCAGCAGTTACTCCGGGGGGCTTCCATCTAACTATGGCTACACCTTC. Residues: CASSYSGGLPSNYGYTF.